Presented here are 31 T cell receptor beta chains from one specimen sequenced in a study of response to subunit inactivated influenza vaccine. One entry per CDR3 protein results from TCRdb running MiXCR on the RT-PCR reads. The repertoire consists of more than 550,000 distinct CDR3 sequences, with about 11% occurring once and the leading ten covering roughly 11%. The same sample was also studied in work on T cells expressing NK-cell markers. That paper states: 5'RACE template switching with UMIs generated TCR beta cDNA.

This material consisted of PBMCs from blood, taken on the day of vaccination. The receptors were gathered from a man aged 45-65 years who received an inactivated influenza vaccine.

The chain combines TRBV6-5 with TRBJ2-7, with D unclear. V lost 5 bases and J lost 6, with 11 bases in between. The germline CDR1 and CDR2 sequences are MNHEY and SVGAGI. The CDR3 totals 12 residues. The CDR3 is CASSRYGSEQYF. The CDR3 DNA reads as TGTGCCAGCAGTCGGTATGGCTCCGAGCAGTACTTC.

Many counts were recorded for this clonotype. This chain links TRBV4-3 with TRBJ2-1, with TRBD2 matching over 11 bases. Germline trimming cut 2 bases from V and 4 bases from J; bases unmatched to any gene: 7. The germline V gene has CDR1 LGHNA and CDR2 YSLEER. This CDR3 is 17 amino acids long. CDR3 sequence: CASSQLLTSGIYNEQFF. The DNA of the CDR3 is TGCGCCAGCAGCCAACTTCTGACTAGCGGGATTTACAATGAGCAGTTCTTC.

This clonotype has just a few counts. The gene calls are TRBV20-1 and TRBJ2-2; 16 nucleotides match TRBD2. The CDR3 runs to 19 residues. V was clipped by 6 bases and J by 5 bases; unmatched bases: 15. The V gene's germline CDR1 is DFQATT and CDR2 SNEGSKA (reference sequence). Here the CDR3 DNA reads TGCAGTGCAGCAGCCGGGACTAGCGGGGGGGCCCGCGTTACCGGGGAGCTGTTTTTT. Amino acids: CSAAAGTSGGARVTGELFF.

The CDR3 loop is CASSEGVAGAVGETQYF. CDR3 sequence (DNA): TGTGCCAGCAGCGAGGGGGTAGCGGGAGCAGTCGGGGAGACCCAGTACTTC. The chain carries TRBV9 and TRBJ2-5; the match to TRBD2 covers 9 bases. V was pared by 3 bases and J by 5 bases, with 14 bases of the junction left unmatched. Germline V gives CDR1 SGDLS, CDR2 YYNGEE. The CDR3 length is 17 residues. Combining the CDR3 with reference TRBV9 and TRBJ2-5 gives the whole variable domain DSGVTQTPKHLITATGQRVTLRCSPRSGDLSVYWYQQSLDQGLQFLIQYYNGEERAKGNILERFSAQQFPDLHSELNLSSLELGDSALYFCASSEGVAGAVGETQYFGPGTRLLVL.

This clonotype has only a few counts. The V gene is TRBV7-2, the J gene TRBJ2-7, with 10 bases fitting TRBD2. The CDR3 is 15 amino acids. With V trimmed by 0 bases and J by 3 bases, 2 bases remained unmatched. CDR1 SGHTA and CDR2 FQGNSA come from the germline V gene. The chain's CDR3 is CASSLASSGGYEQYF. CDR3 DNA: TGTGCCAGCAGCTTAGCGTCTAGCGGGGGCTACGAGCAGTACTTC.

This clonotype was seen ten or more times. The chain uses TRBV4-3 and TRBJ2-3; D is undetermined. The V and J ends lost 0 bases and 5 bases respectively, with 6 bases between them. The CDR3 runs 13 residues. Germline V gives CDR1 LGHNA, CDR2 YSLEER. CDR3 in amino acids: CASSQEIIDTQYF. The CDR3, as DNA: TGCGCCAGCAGCCAAGAGATAATAGATACGCAGTATTTT.

This clonotype came up a few times. The chain carries TRBV10-3 and TRBJ2-7, with D perhaps TRBD1 (5 bases). This CDR3 has 13 residues. From germline, CDR1 is ENHRY and CDR2 SYGVKD. V was cut by 4 bases and J by 6 bases, with 13 bases left in between. CDR3 protein: CAISAETDSEQYF. The CDR3 DNA sequence: TGTGCCATCAGTGCGGAGACAGATTCCGAGCAGTACTTC.

This clonotype was counted only a few times. The chain combines TRBV29-1 with TRBJ2-6, with 7 bases lining up with TRBD1. Trimming at V came to 4 bases and at J to 0 bases, leaving 9 bases not matched to a gene. Germline CDR1 and CDR2: SQVTM and ANQGSEA. This CDR3 region has 17 residues. CDR3 residues: CSVAGTEYLSGANVLTF. The CDR3 DNA reads TGCAGCGTTGCAGGGACAGAATACCTCTCTGGGGCCAACGTCCTGACTTTC.

The chain employs TRBV15 and TRBJ2-7, with D maybe TRBD1 (6 bases). V was pared by 0 bases and J by 4 bases, with 16 bases between. Germline values: CDR1 LNHNV, CDR2 YYDKDF (reference sequence). This CDR3 has 16 amino acids. The CDR3 DNA reads as TGTGCCACCAGCAGAGATATAGGACAGCGGTTATACGAGCAGTACTTC. Translation: CATSRDIGQRLYEQYF.

The chain links TRBV6-1 to TRBJ2-2, with D uncertain. CDR1 and CDR2 (germline): MNHNS, SASEGT. The V gene lost 11 bases and the J gene lost 5 bases, with 18 bases spanning the gap. CDR3 length equals 14 residues. CDR3 amino acids: CAARDLRETGELFF. The CDR3 nucleotides read TGTGCCGCTAGGGATTTACGAGAGACCGGGGAGCTGTTTTTT.

The J gene is TRBJ2-1, the V gene TRBV7-9; unclear D gene. The CDR3 has 11 residues. Trimming took off 5 bases at V and 7 bases at J, with 6 bases between the two ends. Looked up from germline, CDR1 is SEHNR and CDR2 is FQNEAQ (reference sequence). Here the CDR3 reads CASSGINEQFF. The CDR3 nucleotides read TGTGCCAGCAGCGGAATAAATGAGCAGTTCTTC.

The chain couples TRBV3-1 to TRBJ1-6; D is uncertain. Germline CDR1 and CDR2: LGHDT and YNNKEL (reference sequence). The CDR3 is 14 amino acids. V was cut by 5 bases and J by 7 bases, with 12 bases left in between. Here the CDR3 reads CASSAQWGNSPLHF. The CDR3 DNA sequence: TGTGCCAGCAGCGCTCAGTGGGGAAATTCACCCCTCCACTTT. Full variable domain (remainder filled in from reference TRBV3-1 and TRBJ1-6): DTAVSQTPKYLVTQMGNDKSIKCEQNLGHDTMYWYKQDSKKFLKIMFSYNNKELIINETVPNRFSPKSPDKAHLNLHINSLELGDSAVYFCASSAQWGNSPLHFGNGTRLTVT.

About this clonotype: A much larger clone differs from this one at a single base, so this may be a read error. CDR3 DNA: TGCGCCAGCTGCCAAGCCTCTGGGGCTAGCGGGGTAAGAAGGGAGCAGTTCTTC. Its protein product is CASCQASGASGVRREQFF. This chain links TRBV4-1 with TRBJ2-1; 9 nucleotides align to TRBD2. This CDR3 comprises 18 residues. The germline CDR1 and CDR2 sequences are MGHRA and YSYEKL.

J is TRBJ2-3 and V is TRBV2; a weak D match, TRBD1 (6 bases). Trimming removed 1 base at V and 4 bases at J, with 12 bases between. Germline CDR1 and CDR2: SNHLY and FYNNEI. The CDR3 consists of 15 residues. The CDR3 DNA sequence: TGTGCCAGCAGTGAAGTCCAGGGGTCAGCAGATACGCAGTATTTT. Residues: CASSEVQGSADTQYF.

This clonotype was found many times. The rearrangement uses TRBV5-1 and TRBJ1-2; the match to TRBD1 covers 8 bases. With 3 bases clipped from V and 3 bases from J, the junction kept 1 base outside the gene matches. Germline CDR1 and CDR2: SGHRS and YFSETQ. The CDR3 contains 13 residues. CDR3 protein: CASSSTGDYGYTF. The DNA for the CDR3 is TGCGCCAGCAGCTCGACAGGGGACTATGGCTACACCTTC.

The V and J genes are TRBV6-1 and TRBJ1-1; weak D call: TRBD1 (6 bases). The germline V and J ends were trimmed by 7 bases and 4 bases, with 16 bases remaining between them. The CDR3 sequence is 14 residues long. Germline V lookup: CDR1 MNHNS, CDR2 SASEGT. CDR3 region: CASTTDGTFTEAFF. CDR3 DNA: TGTGCCAGCACCACTGACGGGACATTCACTGAAGCTTTCTTT.

The chain couples TRBV7-9 to TRBJ2-5; D gene uncertain. V dropped 5 bases and J dropped 4 bases, with 17 bases sitting between them. The CDR3 loop spans 15 amino acids. Germline V gene data show CDR1 as SEHNR and CDR2 as FQNEAQ (reference sequence). The CDR3 DNA follows: TGTGCCAGCAGCCCCCAAGGTGGCAGAGGAGAGACCCAGTACTTC. It translates to CASSPQGGRGETQYF.

There are many counts of this clonotype. The gene calls are TRBV20-1 and TRBJ1-5; no clear D. Germline-derived CDR1 and CDR2 are DFQATT and SNEGSKA (reference sequence). This CDR3 is built from 12 residues. The V end was cut by 3 bases, the J end by 11 bases, with 14 bases between. CDR3 loop: CSASGLGQAQHF. CDR3 bases: TGCAGTGCTAGTGGTCTAGGCCAGGCCCAGCATTTT.

This clonotype was picked up many times. The chain couples TRBV5-1 to TRBJ2-1; the match to TRBD2 covers 15 bases. V trimming: 4 bases; J trimming: 8 bases; junction bases outside the gene matches: 7. Germline values: CDR1 SGHRS, CDR2 YFSETQ. The CDR3 loop spans 16 amino acids. For the CDR3, the DNA is TGCGCCAGCAGCCTAGGACTAGCGGGAGGGTCACATGAGCAGTTCTTC. This translates into CASSLGLAGGSHEQFF.

The chain couples TRBV19 to TRBJ2-1; 7 bases match TRBD2. V lost 7 bases, J lost 4 bases, and 7 bases stayed unmatched. Germline CDR1 and CDR2: LNHDA and SQIVND (reference sequence). This CDR3 comprises 14 residues. CDR3 sequence: CASMSSAGYNEQFF. The CDR3 bases are TGTGCCAGTATGAGTTCAGCGGGGTACAATGAGCAGTTCTTC.

This clonotype showed up just a few times. This sequence joins TRBV7-2 and TRBJ2-3, with 10 bases matching TRBD2. The germline gives CDR1 SGHTA, CDR2 FQGNSA. The CDR3 sequence is 17 residues long. J lost 7 bases, V lost 2 bases, and 12 bases had no gene match. The CDR3: CASSLTLLAGAANTQYF. The CDR3 DNA is TGTGCCAGCAGCTTAACGCTTCTAGCGGGAGCGGCAAATACGCAGTATTTT.

This clonotype was seen at least ten times. This chain joins TRBV14 and TRBJ1-2; D gene unclear. The length of the CDR3 is 13 residues. CDR1 is SGHDN, CDR2 FVKESK, per germline. V lost 0 bases, J lost 5 bases, and 7 bases lay in between. CDR3 region: CASSQEGLYGYTF. CDR3 bases: TGTGCCAGCAGCCAAGAAGGGCTTTATGGCTACACCTTC.

This clonotype was seen many times. The chain couples TRBV12-3 or TRBV12-4 to TRBJ2-1; the D gene is possibly TRBD1 (5 bases). Trimming cost V 5 bases and J 8 bases, with 19 bases left between them. The CDR3 has 15 amino acids. For the CDR3, the DNA is TGTGCCAGCAGTGTCAGGACACCGCCTTTGGATGAGCAGTTCTTC. Translation gives CASSVRTPPLDEQFF.

The chain links TRBV5-1 to TRBJ1-5; TRBD1 might be the D (6 bases). Trimming cost V 4 bases and J 5 bases, with 22 bases left between them. Germline CDR1 is SGHRS and CDR2 is YFSETQ. This CDR3 is built from 17 residues. CDR3 sequence reads: CASSLAFLNRGHQPQHF. The CDR3, as DNA: TGCGCCAGCAGCCTCGCCTTCCTCAATCGGGGGCATCAGCCCCAGCATTTT.

This clonotype was counted only a few times. The rearrangement joins TRBV10-3 to TRBJ2-2; D is possibly TRBD1 or TRBD2 (5 bases each). This CDR3 has 18 amino acids. V was pared by 4 bases and J by 0 bases, with 18 bases between. The V gene's germline CDR1 is ENHRY and CDR2 SYGVKD. For the CDR3, the DNA is TGTGCCATCAGTGCCCTCAGGTCCGGGACCGCGAACACCGGGGAGCTGTTTTTT. Translated: CAISALRSGTANTGELFF.

This clonotype was counted many times. This chain links TRBV6-2 or TRBV6-3 with TRBJ2-1, with D unresolved. The V end was cut by 6 bases, the J end by 2 bases, with 14 bases between. CDR3 length: 15 amino acids. Germline V lookup: CDR1 MNHEY, CDR2 SVGEGT. The CDR3 spells CASRKSGNPYNEQFF. The CDR3, as DNA: TGTGCCAGCAGAAAATCAGGAAATCCCTACAATGAGCAGTTCTTC.

The chain is built from TRBV5-1 and TRBJ1-6; D is ambiguous. In germline, CDR1 is SGHRS, CDR2 YFSETQ. CDR3 length equals 14 residues. V was pared by 7 bases and J by 9 bases, with 17 bases between. This CDR3 is CASSALEASSPLHF. In nucleotides, the CDR3 is TGCGCCAGCTCCGCACTTGAGGCCTCTTCACCCCTCCACTTT.

This clonotype has just a few counts. The J gene is TRBJ2-2, the V gene TRBV7-9; 10 bases are shared with TRBD2. This CDR3 region has 14 residues. Germline-derived CDR1 and CDR2 are SEHNR and FQNEAQ (reference sequence). V was pared by 6 bases and J by 6 bases, with 4 bases of the junction left unmatched. CDR3 sequence: CASSGTSEAGELFF. The CDR3 DNA sequence: TGTGCCAGCAGTGGGACTAGCGAAGCCGGGGAGCTGTTTTTT. Based on the CDR3 plus reference TRBV7-9 and TRBJ2-2, the full variable domain is DTGVSQNPRHKITKRGQNVTFRCDPISEHNRLYWYRQTLGQGPEFLTYFQNEAQLEKSRLLSDRFSAERPKGSFSTLEIQRTEQGDSAMYLCASSGTSEAGELFFGEGSRLTVL.

Worth noting for this clonotype: At one end, the junction sequence differs from germline, possibly due to a read error. The chain uses TRBV6-5 and TRBJ2-3; the match to TRBD1 covers 9 bases. Germline V gives CDR1 MNHEY, CDR2 SVGAGI. This CDR3 has 18 residues. CDR3 nucleotides: TGTGCCAGCAGTCTACTTGGGCCGGGACAGGGTTTTTCAGAGACGCAGTATTTT. Amino acids: CASSLLGPGQGFSETQYF.

V usage is TRBV20-1 and J usage is TRBJ2-5; D not certain. Germline V CDR1 and CDR2: DFQATT, SNEGSKA (reference sequence). The CDR3 runs to 14 residues. The germline V and J ends were trimmed by 3 bases and 0 bases, with 11 bases remaining between them. CDR3 sequence: CSASWGMNQETQYF. In DNA, the CDR3 is TGCAGTGCTAGCTGGGGAATGAACCAAGAGACCCAGTACTTC.

The chain couples TRBV11-1 to TRBJ2-3; 10 bases are a match to TRBD2. V shed 5 bases and J 1 base; nucleotides not matched to a gene: 12. This CDR3 region has 18 residues. Germline values: CDR1 SGHAT, CDR2 FQDESV (reference sequence). The CDR3 DNA is TGTGCCAGCAGCCCTGGGCCTACTAGCGGGATTGGCACAGATACGCAGTATTTT. This encodes CASSPGPTSGIGTDTQYF.